This is a list of T cell receptor beta chains from one sample in a study of T cell responses to AZD1222 COVID-19 vaccine. Measured with immunoSEQ multiplex PCR; TCRdb has only the in-frame clones, and not every one. The data contain about 140,000 clones, more than 85% of them singletons. This material consisted of peripheral blood, taken 28 days after the second AZD1222 dose. The receptors derive from an adult who received the AZD1222 COVID-19 vaccine. CDR3s include the opening cysteine and the closing phenylalanine or tryptophan. D genes are given only for firm matches. The listing skips clone size in some rows; elsewhere it reads once, few, many or a size class.

cdr3_nt: TGTGCCAGCAGCGACCCTTCCTACGAGCAGTACTTC
cdr3_aa: CASSDPSYEQYF
clone_size: NA
d_call: NA
v_call: TRBV6-6
j_call: TRBJ2-7

cdr3_nt: TGCGCCAGCAGCTCACAGGGACGCACAGATACGCAGTATTTT
cdr3_aa: CASSSQGRTDTQYF
clone_size: NA
d_call: NA
v_call: TRBV5-1
j_call: TRBJ2-3

cdr3_nt: TGTGCCTCCACAGGGGGCAAGACAACTAATGAAAAACTGTTTTTT
cdr3_aa: CASTGGKTTNEKLFF
clone_size: once
d_call: TRBD1
v_call: TRBV10-3
j_call: TRBJ1-4

cdr3_nt: TGTGCCATCAGTGGACCTGAGGGCTATGGCTACACCTTC
cdr3_aa: CAISGPEGYGYTF
clone_size: NA
d_call: NA
v_call: TRBV10-3
j_call: TRBJ1-2

cdr3_nt: TGCGCCAGCAGCCCAAGGGGGGGCCTGAACACTGAAGCTTTCTTT
cdr3_aa: CASSPRGGLNTEAFF
clone_size: NA
d_call: NA
v_call: TRBV5-1
j_call: TRBJ1-1

cdr3_nt: TGTGCCAGCAGCTTAGAGGGGGACAGGGCCTATGGCTACACCTTC
cdr3_aa: CASSLEGDRAYGYTF
clone_size: NA
d_call: TRBD1
v_call: TRBV7-9
j_call: TRBJ1-2

cdr3_nt: TGTGCCAGCAGGGCGCGGGATACGCAGTATTTT
cdr3_aa: CASRARDTQYF
clone_size: once
d_call: NA
v_call: TRBV28
j_call: TRBJ2-3

cdr3_nt: TGTGCCAGCAGCTGGGGACAGGAGTATGGCTACACCTTC
cdr3_aa: CASSWGQEYGYTF
clone_size: NA
d_call: TRBD1
v_call: TRBV7-9
j_call: TRBJ1-2

cdr3_nt: TGTGCTAGTGGTTTGGCTAGAATCTATGGCTACACCTTC
cdr3_aa: CASGLARIYGYTF
clone_size: NA
d_call: NA
v_call: TRBV12-5
j_call: TRBJ1-2

cdr3_nt: TGTGCCAGCAGTTTAATGAAGGGTAAGCCTTCTGGGGCCAACGTCCTGACTTTC
cdr3_aa: CASSLMKGKPSGANVLTF
clone_size: NA
d_call: NA
v_call: TRBV27
j_call: TRBJ2-6

cdr3_nt: TGCGCCAGCAGCCAAGACGTAGGGGACAATGAGCAGTTCTTC
cdr3_aa: CASSQDVGDNEQFF
clone_size: NA
d_call: NA
v_call: TRBV4-3
j_call: TRBJ2-1

cdr3_nt: TGTGCCAGCAGCGAGGGGAGGAGGGTTGCTGGAAACACCATATATTTT
cdr3_aa: CASSEGRRVAGNTIYF
clone_size: NA
d_call: NA
v_call: TRBV9
j_call: TRBJ1-3

cdr3_nt: TGTGCCAGCGGTAAAGCTTGGACTGAAGCTTTCTTT
cdr3_aa: CASGKAWTEAFF
clone_size: NA
d_call: NA
v_call: TRBV2
j_call: TRBJ1-1

cdr3_nt: TGTGCCATCAGTGAGTCGAGACGGACTAGCGGTGGGGAGACCCAGTACTTC
cdr3_aa: CAISESRRTSGGETQYF
clone_size: NA
d_call: TRBD2
v_call: TRBV10-3
j_call: TRBJ2-5

cdr3_nt: TGTGCAAGCGGTTTTTCAACTAATGAAAAACTGTTTTTT
cdr3_aa: CASGFSTNEKLFF
clone_size: NA
d_call: NA
v_call: TRBV2
j_call: TRBJ1-4

cdr3_nt: TGTGCCAGCAGCGCCGGGAGGGGAGCCTATGGCTACACCTTC
cdr3_aa: CASSAGRGAYGYTF
clone_size: NA
d_call: NA
v_call: TRBV9
j_call: TRBJ1-2

cdr3_nt: TGTGCCAGCAGCTCAGACAACAATGAGCAGTTCTTC
cdr3_aa: CASSSDNNEQFF
clone_size: NA
d_call: NA
v_call: TRBV2
j_call: TRBJ2-1

cdr3_nt: TGTGCCAGCAGGGACAGTCAGTTCTTC
cdr3_aa: CASRDSQFF
clone_size: NA
d_call: NA
v_call: TRBV9
j_call: TRBJ2-1

cdr3_nt: TGTGCCAGCAGCTTAGGTTCTAGCGGGTTAATCTACGAGCAGTACTTC
cdr3_aa: CASSLGSSGLIYEQYF
clone_size: NA
d_call: TRBD2
v_call: TRBV7-2
j_call: TRBJ2-7

cdr3_nt: TGTGCCAGCAGCAACGGCCTAGCGGGCACAGATACGCAGTATTTT
cdr3_aa: CASSNGLAGTDTQYF
clone_size: NA
d_call: TRBD2
v_call: TRBV5-6
j_call: TRBJ2-3

cdr3_nt: TGTGCCACCAGCAGAGAGTCATTGTACGAGCAGTACTTC
cdr3_aa: CATSRESLYEQYF
clone_size: NA
d_call: NA
v_call: TRBV15
j_call: TRBJ2-7

cdr3_nt: TGTGCCACGGGGGACAGAACAAATGGCTACACCTTC
cdr3_aa: CATGDRTNGYTF
clone_size: NA
d_call: TRBD1
v_call: TRBV2
j_call: TRBJ1-2

cdr3_nt: TGCGCCAGCAGCCAGAGGCTAGCGGGAGGTTCCCTCTCGGCTGATACGCAGTATTTT
cdr3_aa: CASSQRLAGGSLSADTQYF
clone_size: NA
d_call: TRBD2
v_call: TRBV4-1
j_call: TRBJ2-3

cdr3_nt: TGTGCCAGCAGCTTACGGCAGGGCATCGACGAAAAACTGTTTTTT
cdr3_aa: CASSLRQGIDEKLFF
clone_size: NA
d_call: NA
v_call: TRBV7-2
j_call: TRBJ1-4

cdr3_nt: TGTGCCAGCAGCGTCGGAGCGGGGCCCACAGATACGCAGTATTTT
cdr3_aa: CASSVGAGPTDTQYF
clone_size: NA
d_call: TRBD2
v_call: TRBV9
j_call: TRBJ2-3

cdr3_nt: TGTGCCAGCAGACTAGCGGGAGCCGCCGGGGAGCTGTTTTTT
cdr3_aa: CASRLAGAAGELFF
clone_size: NA
d_call: TRBD2
v_call: TRBV28
j_call: TRBJ2-2

cdr3_nt: TGTGCCAGCAGTCTGACTAGTGCGTACGAGCAGTACTTC
cdr3_aa: CASSLTSAYEQYF
clone_size: NA
d_call: NA
v_call: TRBV12-3/TRBV12-4
j_call: TRBJ2-7

cdr3_nt: TGTGCCAGCAGCGACAGGGGTTCTCGAACTAATGAAAAACTGTTTTTT
cdr3_aa: CASSDRGSRTNEKLFF
clone_size: once
d_call: TRBD1
v_call: TRBV7-6
j_call: TRBJ1-4

cdr3_nt: TGTGCCAGCAGAGGACAGTCCACAGATACGCAGTATTTT
cdr3_aa: CASRGQSTDTQYF
clone_size: NA
d_call: NA
v_call: TRBV19
j_call: TRBJ2-3

cdr3_nt: TGTGCCAGTAAGAACGTCGGTAACGAGCAGTACTTC
cdr3_aa: CASKNVGNEQYF
clone_size: NA
d_call: NA
v_call: TRBV19
j_call: TRBJ2-7

cdr3_nt: TGTGCTAGTGGCCCAGGATCGGGGGTTCAAGAGACCCAGTACTTC
cdr3_aa: CASGPGSGVQETQYF
clone_size: NA
d_call: NA
v_call: TRBV12-5
j_call: TRBJ2-5

cdr3_nt: TGTGCCAGCACTATGGGGGGTGGTACGCAGTATTTT
cdr3_aa: CASTMGGGTQYF
clone_size: NA
d_call: NA
v_call: TRBV6-5
j_call: TRBJ2-3

cdr3_nt: TGCGCCAGCAGCACCTACACAGGGCCTGGAAACACCATATATTTT
cdr3_aa: CASSTYTGPGNTIYF
clone_size: NA
d_call: NA
v_call: TRBV4-3
j_call: TRBJ1-3

cdr3_nt: TGTGCCAGCACCCGGACGGAGTTCTATGGCTACACCTTC
cdr3_aa: CASTRTEFYGYTF
clone_size: NA
d_call: NA
v_call: TRBV6-5
j_call: TRBJ1-2

cdr3_nt: TGTGCCAGCAGCTTCGGACAGGGAATGAACTATGGCTACACCTTC
cdr3_aa: CASSFGQGMNYGYTF
clone_size: NA
d_call: TRBD1
v_call: TRBV13
j_call: TRBJ1-2

cdr3_nt: TGTGCCACCAGCAGCAATACCTCACCGGGGCAGGGGGCATCCTACGAGCAGTACTTC
cdr3_aa: CATSSNTSPGQGASYEQYF
clone_size: once
d_call: TRBD1
v_call: TRBV15
j_call: TRBJ2-7

cdr3_nt: TGCGCCAGCAGTCTCGGTACAGCTGGAAACACCATATATTTT
cdr3_aa: CASSLGTAGNTIYF
clone_size: NA
d_call: NA
v_call: TRBV5-1
j_call: TRBJ1-3

cdr3_nt: TGTGCCAGCAGTTACTCGGGCAGGGCTAACTATGGCTACACCTTC
cdr3_aa: CASSYSGRANYGYTF
clone_size: NA
d_call: NA
v_call: TRBV6-5
j_call: TRBJ1-2

cdr3_nt: TGTGCCAGCAATTTAGGGGGGGCGCAGGGGCGATATGGCTACACCTTC
cdr3_aa: CASNLGGAQGRYGYTF
clone_size: NA
d_call: NA
v_call: TRBV7-9
j_call: TRBJ1-2

cdr3_nt: TGTGCCAGCAGCCAAGATCTAGCGGGGGCACCGTTCCAAGAGACCCAGTACTTC
cdr3_aa: CASSQDLAGAPFQETQYF
clone_size: few
d_call: TRBD2
v_call: TRBV3-1/TRBV3-2
j_call: TRBJ2-5

cdr3_nt: TGTGCCAGCAGCTTCCCCGATACTGCGTTAGCGGGACCCTACGAGCAGTACTTC
cdr3_aa: CASSFPDTALAGPYEQYF
clone_size: NA
d_call: TRBD2
v_call: TRBV11-2
j_call: TRBJ2-7

cdr3_nt: TGCGCCAGCAGTAGCCAAGGTAGTAGTTACTATGAGCAGTTCTTC
cdr3_aa: CASSSQGSSYYEQFF
clone_size: NA
d_call: NA
v_call: TRBV10-2
j_call: TRBJ2-1

cdr3_nt: TGTGCCAGCTCACCACCCCCAATGAACACTGAAGCTTTCTTT
cdr3_aa: CASSPPPMNTEAFF
clone_size: NA
d_call: NA
v_call: TRBV18
j_call: TRBJ1-1

cdr3_nt: TGCGCCAGCAGCTTGGCGGGAGGGGAGAATACGCAGTATTTT
cdr3_aa: CASSLAGGENTQYF
clone_size: NA
d_call: TRBD2
v_call: TRBV5-1
j_call: TRBJ2-3

cdr3_nt: TGTGCCAGCAGTCCTCAGGTCCCAGATACGCAGTATTTT
cdr3_aa: CASSPQVPDTQYF
clone_size: NA
d_call: NA
v_call: TRBV12-3/TRBV12-4
j_call: TRBJ2-3

cdr3_nt: TGTGCCAGCAGCTCTGGGGCCTCTAGCGTCCAAGAGACCCAGTACTTC
cdr3_aa: CASSSGASSVQETQYF
clone_size: NA
d_call: NA
v_call: TRBV11-2
j_call: TRBJ2-5

cdr3_nt: TGTGCCAGCAGCGTTGGCTCGGGGGCGGGTACTGAAGCTTTCTTT
cdr3_aa: CASSVGSGAGTEAFF
clone_size: NA
d_call: NA
v_call: TRBV7-2
j_call: TRBJ1-1

cdr3_nt: TGTGCCAGCAGCTTAAGCCAGGGGGTCCCCTACGAGCAGTACTTC
cdr3_aa: CASSLSQGVPYEQYF
clone_size: NA
d_call: TRBD1
v_call: TRBV7-2
j_call: TRBJ2-7

cdr3_nt: TGTGCCAGCAGCTTTGGGGGGCTTGAGTCACCCCTCCACTTT
cdr3_aa: CASSFGGLESPLHF
clone_size: NA
d_call: NA
v_call: TRBV7-9
j_call: TRBJ1-6

cdr3_nt: TGTGCCAGCAGTTACGGAGCAGGGGGCCTTGGCTACACCTTC
cdr3_aa: CASSYGAGGLGYTF
clone_size: NA
d_call: TRBD1
v_call: TRBV6-5
j_call: TRBJ1-2

cdr3_nt: TGTGCCAGCAGCTTGGAGACCACCACCGGGGAGCTGTTTTTT
cdr3_aa: CASSLETTTGELFF
clone_size: NA
d_call: NA
v_call: TRBV5-4
j_call: TRBJ2-2

cdr3_nt: TGTGCCAGCAGTTTACTCACTAGCGCCGAACCCGATACGCAGTATTTT
cdr3_aa: CASSLLTSAEPDTQYF
clone_size: NA
d_call: TRBD2
v_call: TRBV27
j_call: TRBJ2-3

cdr3_nt: TGTGCCAGCAGTTTACCAGGAGGGCAGTGGGAGACCCAGTACTTC
cdr3_aa: CASSLPGGQWETQYF
clone_size: NA
d_call: NA
v_call: TRBV28
j_call: TRBJ2-5

cdr3_nt: TGTGCCAGCAGCTTGCGAGGGTTGGGTGGCAATCAGCCCCAGCATTTT
cdr3_aa: CASSLRGLGGNQPQHF
clone_size: NA
d_call: NA
v_call: TRBV5-6
j_call: TRBJ1-5

cdr3_nt: TGTGCCAGCAGCTCTCGGACAGGGCCTGAAGCTTTCTTT
cdr3_aa: CASSSRTGPEAFF
clone_size: NA
d_call: TRBD1
v_call: TRBV7-3
j_call: TRBJ1-1

cdr3_nt: TGTGCCAGCGGTTGGACTAGCGGGAGCGAGCAGTACTTC
cdr3_aa: CASGWTSGSEQYF
clone_size: NA
d_call: TRBD2
v_call: TRBV6-5
j_call: TRBJ2-7

cdr3_nt: TGTGCCAGCAGCTTAGATCGGAGCTCCTACGAGCAGTACTTC
cdr3_aa: CASSLDRSSYEQYF
clone_size: NA
d_call: NA
v_call: TRBV7-2
j_call: TRBJ2-7

cdr3_nt: TGTGCCAGCAGTTTCCGACTGGCTAACAATGAGCAGTTCTTC
cdr3_aa: CASSFRLANNEQFF
clone_size: few
d_call: NA
v_call: TRBV27
j_call: TRBJ2-1

cdr3_nt: TGTGCCAGCAGTTTTCAGGGCGACGGCGAAGCTTTCTTT
cdr3_aa: CASSFQGDGEAFF
clone_size: NA
d_call: NA
v_call: TRBV27
j_call: TRBJ1-1